This TCR beta chain was sequenced during a study of blood T cell repertoires in COVID-19. Participants came from some 23 US areas, aged about 18 to 90 years. This clone was counted only a few times. Original processing methods: Reference gene primer amplification gave nucleated cell count estimates. Using immunoSEQ multiplex PCR, the repertoire was profiled, and TCRdb retains in-frame clones only, with some absent. V, J and clone size are taken as reported in that table, and D and trimming were inferred from the DNA itself. This table holds approximately 300,000 clones, around 91% found once. This CDR3 comprises 16 residues. The ends were cut back, 0 bases at V and 0 bases at J, with 10 bases in the middle.

The sample comprised PBMCs or T cells enriched from blood (not recorded which). This clonotype originated in a woman aged 18-29 years with acute COVID-19. The V gene is TRBV5-3, the J gene TRBJ1-5; D not resolved. TRBV5-3 is noted as an ORF with a role that remains uncertain. The CDR3 DNA sequence: TGTGCCAGAAGCTTGGTTTGGTGCTATAGCAATCAGCCCCAGCATTTT. Protein sequence: CARSLVWCYSNQPQHF.